This entry describes one T cell receptor (beta chain). The record originates from a study of shared clonotypes between healthy human individuals. Clones were read by immunoSEQ multiplex PCR, and TCRdb kept only the in-frame ones, dropping some. This sample has hundreds of thousands of clones, with 74% found just once. Germline CDR1 and CDR2: LGHNT and FRNRAP. Trimming removed 6 bases at V and 3 bases at J, with 15 bases between. CDR3 length equals 14 residues. The material sequenced was memory CD4+ T cells sorted from blood. Indicated subset: CD45RA-negative fraction. This TCR was recovered from a woman under 40 in good health. The gene calls are TRBV12-5 and TRBJ2-7, with unresolved D. DNA of the CDR3: TGTGCTAGTGGACGTAGGGCTATTTTCTACGAGCAGTACTTC. This sequence encodes CASGRRAIFYEQYF.